This T cell receptor beta chain was documented in a study of blood T cell repertoires in COVID-19. About the study: Acute and convalescent COVID-19 specimens originated in the United States, Italy and Spain. PBMCs, B-cell-depleted T cells, or T cells were the source of the cDNA or gDNA that made up the material.

In the original workflow: Amplification from reference gene primers served as the basis for estimated nucleated cell counts. This table comes from immunoSEQ multiplex PCR, and its TCRdb copy is limited to in-frame clones, with some not included. The V and J calls and the clone size are those of that table, but D and trimming were determined from the DNA. The table lists hundreds of thousands of clones, about 85% of them singletons, with approximately 12% in the top ten. CDR3 length: 16 residues. Trimming took 0 bases from V and 1 from J; bases not matched to a gene: 5. CDR1 is SEHNR, CDR2 FQNEAQ, per germline (reference sequence).

Sequenced: peripheral blood. The receptor was derived from a woman between 18 and 30 years old who had recovered from COVID-19. The gene calls are TRBV7-9 and TRBJ1-1, with 7 bases aligning to TRBD1. The CDR3 bases are TGTGCCAGCAGCTTAGCGCCGAGGGGGCGGAACACTGAAGCTTTCTTT. This sequence encodes CASSLAPRGRNTEAFF.